This TCR beta chain was documented in a study of radiotherapy plus CTLA-4 blockade in lung cancer. Study background: Objective response rate was 18%; disease control rate, about 28%.

Study conclusions and caveats: Reports identified early blood T cell clone dynamics, with interferon-beta, as the best response predictor.

CDR3 size: 14 residues. Per germline, CDR1 SEHNR and CDR2 FQNEAQ (reference sequence). V shed 9 bases, J shed 3 bases, and the junction held 8 bases outside the gene matches. With ipilimumab providing CTLA-4 blockade, focal radiation was administered to patients who had chemo-refractory metastatic non-small-cell lung cancer. Method: immunoSEQ multiplex PCR; TCRdb's copy keeps in-frame clones and lacks some. Altogether over 60,000 clones are present, over 75% being singletons, with the ten largest covering over 35%. About this clone: No antigen is known for it.

Source: peripheral blood, taken from a patient treated with radiotherapy plus ipilimumab. The V and J genes are TRBV7-9 and TRBJ2-5, with 9 bases matching TRBD2. This clonotype was obtained from a human donor with non-small cell lung cancer that progressed on radiotherapy plus ipilimumab. The CDR3 is CASRGLAREETQYF. The CDR3 nucleotides are TGTGCCAGTAGGGGACTAGCAAGAGAAGAGACCCAGTACTTC.